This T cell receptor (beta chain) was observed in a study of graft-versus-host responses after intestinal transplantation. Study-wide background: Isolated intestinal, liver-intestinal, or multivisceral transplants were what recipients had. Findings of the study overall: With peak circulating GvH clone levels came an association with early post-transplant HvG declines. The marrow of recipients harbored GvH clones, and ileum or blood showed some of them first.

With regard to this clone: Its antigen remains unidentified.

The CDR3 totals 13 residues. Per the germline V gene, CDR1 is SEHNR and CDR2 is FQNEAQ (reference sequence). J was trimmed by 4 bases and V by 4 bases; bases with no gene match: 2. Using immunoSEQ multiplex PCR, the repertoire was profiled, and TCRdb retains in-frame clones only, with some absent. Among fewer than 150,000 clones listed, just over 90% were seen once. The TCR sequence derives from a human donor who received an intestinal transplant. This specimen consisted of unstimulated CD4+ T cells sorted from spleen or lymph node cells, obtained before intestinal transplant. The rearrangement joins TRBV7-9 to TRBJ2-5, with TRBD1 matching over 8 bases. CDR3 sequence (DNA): TGTGCCAGCAGCTCGACAGGGGTAGAGACCCAGTACTTC. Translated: CASSSTGVETQYF.